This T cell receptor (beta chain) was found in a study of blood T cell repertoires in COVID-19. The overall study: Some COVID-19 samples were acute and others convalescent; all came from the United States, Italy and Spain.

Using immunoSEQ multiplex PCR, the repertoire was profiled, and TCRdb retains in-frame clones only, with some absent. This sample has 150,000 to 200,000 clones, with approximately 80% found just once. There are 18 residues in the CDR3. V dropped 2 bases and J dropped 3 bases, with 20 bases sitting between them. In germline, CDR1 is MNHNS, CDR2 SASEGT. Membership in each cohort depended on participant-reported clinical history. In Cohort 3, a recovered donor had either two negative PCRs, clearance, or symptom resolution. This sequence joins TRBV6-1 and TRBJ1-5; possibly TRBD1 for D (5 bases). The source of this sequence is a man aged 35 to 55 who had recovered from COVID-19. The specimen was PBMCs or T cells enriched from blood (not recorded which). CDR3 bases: TGTGCCAGCAGTGAAAGATCTACGCCGGGACTGATCAATCAGCCCCAGCATTTT. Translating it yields CASSERSTPGLINQPQHF.